This paragraph reports one T cell receptor (beta chain). One entry per CDR3 protein results from TCRdb running MiXCR on the RT-PCR reads. Among 800,000 to 1,000,000 distinct CDR3 sequences, 15% to 20% were seen once, and the ten largest hold 5% to 7.5%. This specimen belongs to a study of patients and donors after allogeneic stem cell transplantation. This clonotype originated in a human donor who was either an allogeneic HSCT recipient or a stem cell or donor lymphocyte infusion donor (not recorded which). It is not recorded whose cells these are; they may come from a transplant donor. The specimen sequenced was blood, either unsorted or a sorted T cell fraction (not recorded which).

The DNA of the CDR3 is TGTGCCAGCAGCTTACAGCAGTTCGGCGCAGATACGCAGTATTTT. Its protein is CASSLQQFGADTQYF. The chain carries TRBV7-2 and TRBJ2-3, with unresolved D. The V gene's germline CDR1 is SGHTA and CDR2 FQGNSA. V lost 2 bases, J lost 4 bases, and 13 bases lay in between. There are 15 residues in the CDR3.